The next 20 T cell receptor beta chains were all read from a single sample in a study of memory CD4+ T cells and cytomegalovirus serostatus. The sort gate was single viable CD3+CD4+CD8-CD45RO+ cells for memory CD4+ T cells. Clones were read by immunoSEQ multiplex PCR, and TCRdb kept only the in-frame ones, dropping some. The table shows 40,000 to 55,000 clones, with 83% occurring only once. The specimen sequenced was memory CD4+ T cells from blood. The receptors were sampled from an adult in good health and CMV-seropositive.

The chain is built from TRBV6-6 and TRBJ1-4; D gene unclear. Trimming cost V 6 bases and J 8 bases, with 16 bases left between them. This CDR3 has 14 amino acids. The V gene's germline CDR1 is MNHNY and CDR2 SVGAGI (reference sequence). CDR3 region: CASSPTTSDEKLFF. The CDR3 nucleotides read TGTGCCAGCAGCCCCACCACCTCCGACGAAAAACTGTTTTTT.

The rearrangement uses TRBV6-6 and TRBJ2-7; D unclear. This CDR3 spans 12 amino acids. V was shortened by 6 bases and J by 7 bases, with 13 bases between the two germline ends. Per the germline V gene, CDR1 is MNHNY and CDR2 is SVGAGI (reference sequence). The CDR3 sequence: CASSYPSEEQYF. CDR3 bases: TGTGCCAGCAGCTACCCGTCGGAGGAGCAGTACTTC.

CDR3 region: CASSLKGKAFF. In DNA, the CDR3 is TGTGCCAGCAGCTTGAAGGGGAAAGCTTTCTTT. V and J are TRBV5-6 and TRBJ1-1; a weak D match, TRBD1 (5 bases). Germline values: CDR1 SGHDT, CDR2 YYEEEE. This CDR3 comprises 11 residues. The V gene lost 1 base and the J gene lost 9 bases, with 7 bases spanning the gap.

The chain combines TRBV18 with TRBJ2-5, with 10 positions matching TRBD2. This CDR3 has 16 amino acids. V shed 0 bases, J shed 5 bases, and the junction held 6 bases outside the gene matches. Germline V gene lookup returns CDR1 KGHSH and CDR2 LQKENI. The CDR3 spells CASSPPLAGVHETQYF. The CDR3 nucleotides read TGTGCCAGCTCACCACCCCTAGCGGGAGTTCACGAGACCCAGTACTTC.

This clone occurred once. CDR3 protein: CSALAVETQYF. CDR3 in DNA: TGCAGTGCTTTAGCGGTAGAGACCCAGTACTTC. J is TRBJ2-5 and V is TRBV20-1; possibly TRBD2 for D (6 bases). Per the germline V gene, CDR1 is DFQATT and CDR2 is SNEGSKA (reference sequence). This CDR3 is built from 11 residues. The germline V and J ends were trimmed by 5 bases and 4 bases, with 8 bases remaining between them.

The chain recombines TRBV18 with TRBJ2-5; 7 bases map to TRBD2. Trimming cost V 1 base and J 3 bases; bases outside gene matches: 2. CDR1 and CDR2 from the germline V gene are KGHSH and LQKENI. The CDR3 spans 14 residues. The CDR3 sequence is CASSPRAGEETQYF. The CDR3 DNA reads as TGTGCCAGCTCACCACGGGCGGGGGAAGAGACCCAGTACTTC. The full variable domain, in which reference TRBV18 and TRBJ2-5 provide the parts outside the CDR3, is NAGVMQNPRHLVRRRGQEARLRCSPMKGHSHVYWYRQLPEEGLKFMVYLQKENIIDESGMPKERFSAEFPKEGPSILRIQQVVRGDSAAYFCASSPRAGEETQYFGPGTRLLVL.

The genes are TRBV19 and TRBJ1-2; 7 nucleotides line up with TRBD1. The CDR3 spans 15 residues. V was clipped by 7 bases and J by 5 bases; unmatched bases: 13. Germline assignment: CDR1 LNHDA and CDR2 SQIVND (reference sequence). The CDR3 DNA is TGTGCCAGTACCCCGGGACAGCGGAGGGGGTATGGCTACACCTTC. Its protein product is CASTPGQRRGYGYTF.

V usage is TRBV4-2 and J usage is TRBJ2-7, with unresolved D. Germline CDR1 and CDR2: LGHNA and YNFKEQ. V was clipped by 4 bases and J by 3 bases, with 13 bases between them. The CDR3 is 14 residues long. CDR3 sequence: CASSPDQIYYEQYF. The DNA of the CDR3 is TGTGCCAGCAGCCCCGATCAAATTTACTACGAGCAGTACTTC.

The genes are TRBV6-1 and TRBJ1-1, with TRBD1 matching over 8 bases. V trimming: 10 bases; J trimming: 5 bases; junction bases outside the gene matches: 15. The CDR3 is 15 amino acids. CDR1 MNHNS and CDR2 SASEGT come from the germline V gene. The CDR3 nucleotides read TGTGCCAACTCCCCAGGGGGCAAGGCGAAAACTGAAGCTTTCTTT. It codes for CANSPGGKAKTEAFF.

This rearrangement joins TRBV18 to TRBJ1-4, with D unclear. Deletions cut 3 bases from V and 0 bases from J, with 8 bases between. CDR3 length equals 15 residues. Germline V gives CDR1 KGHSH, CDR2 LQKENI. The DNA of the CDR3 is TGTGCCAGCTCACCTGATACAACAACTAATGAAAAACTGTTTTTT. Translated: CASSPDTTTNEKLFF.

This clone has a single count. The rearrangement links TRBV14 to TRBJ2-1; TRBD1 matches at 8 bases. The CDR3 covers 16 residues. Germline V CDR1 and CDR2: SGHDN, FVKESK. J was trimmed by 4 bases and V by 1 base; bases with no gene match: 6. The CDR3 sequence is CASSQVSRGLYNEQFF. The CDR3 coding sequence is TGTGCCAGCAGCCAAGTGTCCAGGGGGCTTTACAATGAGCAGTTCTTC.

The rearrangement links TRBV30 to TRBJ2-7; no clear D. The germline CDR1 and CDR2 sequences are GTSNPN and SVGIG (reference sequence). The CDR3 covers 15 residues. The V end lost 3 bases, the J end lost 4 bases, and 19 bases lay between the germline ends. The CDR3 nucleotides are TGTGCCTGGAGAATTACCGGTGGATCTAGTTACGAGCAGTACTTC. This gives the protein CAWRITGGSSYEQYF.

This chain links TRBV11-1 with TRBJ2-2; no clear D. V lost 2 bases and J lost 6, with 7 bases in between. CDR1 and CDR2 (germline): SGHAT, FQDESV (reference sequence). The CDR3 length is 13 residues. The CDR3 bases are TGTGCCAGCAGCTTACGGGTCGCCGGGGAGCTGTTTTTT. Its protein is CASSLRVAGELFF.

The rearrangement links TRBV28 to TRBJ1-2; 9 bases are a match to TRBD1. Germline-derived CDR1 and CDR2 are MDHEN and SYDVKM. The V and J ends lost 5 bases and 3 bases, in that order; junction bases with no gene match: 7. The CDR3 contains 15 residues. The CDR3: CASSPPGTGYYGYTF. The CDR3, as DNA: TGTGCCAGCAGTCCCCCCGGGACAGGGTACTATGGCTACACCTTC.

The chain uses TRBV10-3 and TRBJ2-2; tentative D call: TRBD1 (5 bases). Trimming took off 2 bases at V and 1 base at J, with 8 bases between the two ends. The CDR3 is 15 residues long. The germline gives CDR1 ENHRY, CDR2 SYGVKD. Here the CDR3 DNA reads TGTGCCATCAGTGAGGGGGCGCAGAACACCGGGGAGCTGTTTTTT. Its translation: CAISEGAQNTGELFF.

The V and J genes are TRBV7-6 and TRBJ1-5; tentatively, D is TRBD1 (5 bases). CDR3 length: 14 residues. The ends were cut back, 4 bases at V and 0 bases at J, with 7 bases in the middle. CDR1 and CDR2 (germline): SGHVS, FNYEAQ. The CDR3 region has the DNA TGTGCCAGCAGCTCGGGGCCTAGCAATCAGCCCCAGCATTTT. Translation: CASSSGPSNQPQHF. Looking up the rest from reference TRBV7-6 and TRBJ1-5 gives the full variable domain: GAGVSQSPRYKVTKRGQDVALRCDPISGHVSLYWYRQALGQGPEFLTYFNYEAQQDKSGLPNDRFSAERPEGSISTLTIQRTEQRDSAMYRCASSSGPSNQPQHFGDGTRLSIL.

The V call is TRBV7-2, the J call TRBJ2-7; 8 positions match TRBD2. The CDR3 loop spans 18 amino acids. V shed 3 bases, J shed 4 bases, and the junction held 17 bases outside the gene matches. Looked up from germline, CDR1 is SGHTA and CDR2 is FQGNSA. Here the CDR3 reads CASSFYTTGAGARYEQYF. CDR3 DNA: TGTGCCAGCAGCTTTTATACGACAGGAGCGGGAGCTCGGTACGAGCAGTACTTC.

This sequence joins TRBV6-1 and TRBJ2-3; 12 bases agree with TRBD2. This CDR3 has 14 residues. V shed 8 bases and J 5 bases; nucleotides not matched to a gene: 5. In germline, CDR1 is MNHNS, CDR2 SASEGT. The CDR3 coding sequence is TGTGCCAGCGGGCTAGCGGGGGGGGGAGATACGCAGTATTTT. Its translation: CASGLAGGGDTQYF.

The J gene is TRBJ1-6, the V gene TRBV18; TRBD1 matches at 7 bases. The CDR3 extends over 13 amino acids. The V gene end was trimmed by 5 bases and the J gene end by 8 bases; junction bases not matched to a gene: 3. The germline V gene encodes CDR1 KGHSH and CDR2 LQKENI. CDR3 sequence: CASSSDRDSPLHF. The CDR3 DNA reads TGTGCCAGCTCATCTGACAGGGATTCACCCCTCCACTTT.

This chain links TRBV30 with TRBJ2-1; 7 bases match TRBD2. V was clipped by 2 bases and J by 8 bases; unmatched bases: 6. This CDR3 is 13 amino acids long. Germline V lookup: CDR1 GTSNPN, CDR2 SVGIG (reference sequence). CDR3 DNA sequence: TGTGCCTGGAGTCGTGGGAGGGCCGATGAGCAGTTCTTC. Translated, it gives CAWSRGRADEQFF.